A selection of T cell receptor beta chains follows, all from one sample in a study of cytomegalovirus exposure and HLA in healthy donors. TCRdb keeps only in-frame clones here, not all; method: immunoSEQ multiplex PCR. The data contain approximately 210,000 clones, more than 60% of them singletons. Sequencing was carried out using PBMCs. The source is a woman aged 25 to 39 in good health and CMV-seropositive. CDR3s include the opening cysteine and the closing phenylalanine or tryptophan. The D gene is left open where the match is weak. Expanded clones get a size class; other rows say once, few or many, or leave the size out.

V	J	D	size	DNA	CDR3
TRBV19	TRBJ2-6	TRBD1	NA	TGTGCCAGTAGCCGCTTAGGGACAGGGGGGTTCTCTGGGGCCAACGTCCTGACTTTC	CASSRLGTGGFSGANVLTF
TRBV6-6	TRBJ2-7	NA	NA	TGTGCCAGCAGTTACCCCCCCCGGAGCTCCTACGAGCAGTACTTC	CASSYPPRSSYEQYF
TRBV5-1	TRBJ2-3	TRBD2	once	TGCGCCAGCAGCTTGGCCGGACTAGCGGGAGGGTCTAGCACAGATACGCAGTATTTT	CASSLAGLAGGSSTDTQYF
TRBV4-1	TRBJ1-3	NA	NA	TGCGCCAGCAAAGCCGGTCCGAGGTCGTCTGGAAACACCATATATTTT	CASKAGPRSSGNTIYF
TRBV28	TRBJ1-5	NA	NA	TGTGCCAGCAGCATCGGCGGGCATAGCAATCAGCCCCAGCATTTT	CASSIGGHSNQPQHF
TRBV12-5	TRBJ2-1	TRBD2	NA	TGTGCTAGTGGTTGGGGACTAGCGGGCTCAGGTGAGCAGTTCTTC	CASGWGLAGSGEQFF
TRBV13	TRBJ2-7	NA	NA	TGTGCCAGCAGCTTAGGGGACAGTGCAGTTTACGAGCAGTACTTC	CASSLGDSAVYEQYF
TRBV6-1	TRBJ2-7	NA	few	TGTGCCAGCAGTGAAGCCGGGAACTACGAGCAGTACTTC	CASSEAGNYEQYF
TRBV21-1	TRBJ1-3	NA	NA	TGTGCCAGCAGCTCACACCCCCCGTGTCTGGGAGACGCTGGAAACACCATATATTTT	CASSSHPPCLGDAGNTIYF
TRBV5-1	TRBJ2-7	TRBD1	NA	TGCGCCAGCAGTCCCGGGACAGCCGAAGGGGAGCAGTACTTC	CASSPGTAEGEQYF
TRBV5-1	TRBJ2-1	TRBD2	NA	TGCGCCAGCAGCTTGGGACTAGCGGCTTACAATGAGCAGTTCTTC	CASSLGLAAYNEQFF
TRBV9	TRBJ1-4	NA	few	TGTGCCAGCAGCCCCAGGGGCCACCTTAATGAAAAACTGTTTTTT	CASSPRGHLNEKLFF
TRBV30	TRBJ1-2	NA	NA	TGTGCCTGGAGTGGGGGCGGAGCTAACTATGGCTACACCTTC	CAWSGGGANYGYTF
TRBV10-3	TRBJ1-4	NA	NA	TGTGCCATCAGTTCCGGCGGGGGTTATGAAAAACTGTTTTTT	CAISSGGGYEKLFF
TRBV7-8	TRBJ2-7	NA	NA	TGTGCCAGCAGCTTAGATACGAGGGGGAGCTCCTACGAGCAGTACTTC	CASSLDTRGSSYEQYF
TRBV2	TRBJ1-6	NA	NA	TGTGCCAGCAGTCTCATGAGACAGGTTGAAAATTCACCCCTCCACTTT	CASSLMRQVENSPLHF
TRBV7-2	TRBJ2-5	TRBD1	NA	TGTGCCAGCAGCCGACCCCGGACAGGCCTAGAGACCCAGTACTTC	CASSRPRTGLETQYF
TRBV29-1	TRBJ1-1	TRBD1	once	TGCAGCGCCGGACAGGGGGCTTCGTTTAACACTGAAGCTTTCTTT	CSAGQGASFNTEAFF
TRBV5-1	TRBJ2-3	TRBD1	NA	TGCGCCAGCAGCTTGGGGACAGGGCTGGGGGATACGCAGTATTTT	CASSLGTGLGDTQYF
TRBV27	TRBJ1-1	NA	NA	TGTGCCAGCAGTTCCCTCGGGGGACTCACTGAAGCTTTCTTT	CASSSLGGLTEAFF
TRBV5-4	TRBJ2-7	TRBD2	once	TGTGCCAGCAGCTCTGTAGCGGGAATCGAGCAGTACTTC	CASSSVAGIEQYF
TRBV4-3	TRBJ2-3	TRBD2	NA	TGCGCCAGCAGCCAATCTAGCGGGGTTGTAGATACGCAGTATTTT	CASSQSSGVVDTQYF
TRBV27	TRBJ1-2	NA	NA	TGTGCCAGCAGTTTATCAGGGATGGAGGCAGCCTATGGCTACACCTTC	CASSLSGMEAAYGYTF
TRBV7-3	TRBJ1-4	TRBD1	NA	TGTGCCAGCAGCCCCCGACAGGGCTTGGCTAATGAAAAACTGTTTTTT	CASSPRQGLANEKLFF
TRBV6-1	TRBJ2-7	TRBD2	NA	TGTGCCAGCAGTCTCAGCGGGGGGACCCCCTACGAGCAGTACTTC	CASSLSGGTPYEQYF
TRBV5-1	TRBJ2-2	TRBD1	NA	TGCGCCAGCAGCTTGGGGACAGGAGCTACCGGGGAGCTGTTTTTT	CASSLGTGATGELFF
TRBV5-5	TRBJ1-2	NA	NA	TGTGCCAGCAGCTGGCCCGGGGGGGTCTATGGCTACACCTTC	CASSWPGGVYGYTF
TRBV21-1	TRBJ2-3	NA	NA	TGTGCCAGCGGCAGAGAGGCGGCTATGAGCACAGATACGCAGTATTTT	CASGREAAMSTDTQYF
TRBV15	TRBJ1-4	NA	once	TGTGCCACCAGCAGAGTGCGGACAACTAATGAAAAACTGTTTTTT	CATSRVRTTNEKLFF
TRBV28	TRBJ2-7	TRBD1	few	TGTGCCAGCAGTCAACCGGACAGGGCCTACGAGCAGTACTTC	CASSQPDRAYEQYF
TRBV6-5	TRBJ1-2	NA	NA	TGTGCCAGCAGTTACTCCATCGCTGGAGGGAACTATGGCTACACCTTC	CASSYSIAGGNYGYTF
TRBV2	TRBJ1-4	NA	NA	TGTGCCAGCTACGGGGGGGGGTTAGGGGAAAAACTGTTTTTT	CASYGGGLGEKLFF
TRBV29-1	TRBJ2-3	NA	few	TGCAGCACTGGTAGCGTTGGAGGAGATACGCAGTATTTT	CSTGSVGGDTQYF
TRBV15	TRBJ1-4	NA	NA	TGTGCCACCAGCAGAGTGAGGGCACCAACTAATGAAAAACTGTTTTTT	CATSRVRAPTNEKLFF
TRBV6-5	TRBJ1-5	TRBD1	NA	TGTGCCAGCAGTATGGACAGGTACCAGCCCCAGCATTTT	CASSMDRYQPQHF
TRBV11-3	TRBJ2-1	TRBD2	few	TGTGCCAGCAGCTCAGCGGGAGGAGGTGGTGAGCAGTTCTTC	CASSSAGGGGEQFF
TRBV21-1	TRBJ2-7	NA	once	TGTGCCAGCTCAGGACAGGGGGCATCCTACGAGCAGTACTTC	CASSGQGASYEQYF
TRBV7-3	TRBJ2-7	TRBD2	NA	TGTGCCAGCAGCTCCACCGGGGGGGGCGAGCAGTACTTC	CASSSTGGGEQYF
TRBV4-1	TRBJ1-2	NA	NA	TGCGCCAGCAGCCAAGACTCTAACTATGGCTACACCTTC	CASSQDSNYGYTF
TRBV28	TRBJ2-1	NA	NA	TGTGCCACTCATCGGGGGTACAATGAGCAGTTCTTC	CATHRGYNEQFF
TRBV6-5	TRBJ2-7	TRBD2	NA	TGTGCCAGCAGTTACAGCCTTGCGGGAGATCCCTACGAGCAGTACTTC	CASSYSLAGDPYEQYF
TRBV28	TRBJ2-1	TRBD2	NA	TGTGCCAGCAGGGGGTGGGGGGGGACTAGCTCCTACAATGAGCAGTTCTTC	CASRGWGGTSSYNEQFF
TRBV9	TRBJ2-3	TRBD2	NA	TGTGCCAGCAGCGTAGGCACTAGCGGGCCCTCGGGAGATACGCAGTATTTT	CASSVGTSGPSGDTQYF
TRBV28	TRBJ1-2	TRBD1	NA	TGTGCCAGCAGCCGACAGGGTGGCTATGGCTACACCTTC	CASSRQGGYGYTF
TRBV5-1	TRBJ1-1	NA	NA	TGCGCCAGCAGCTTGTTTTCTGCGGGGCACACTGAAGCTTTCTTT	CASSLFSAGHTEAFF
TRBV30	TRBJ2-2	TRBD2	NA	TGTGCCTGGAGGGGACTAGCGGGAGATTTTCGTCCCGGGGAGCTGTTTTTT	CAWRGLAGDFRPGELFF
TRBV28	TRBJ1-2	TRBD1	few	TGTGCCAGCAGTGACAGGGGCTATGGCTACACCTTC	CASSDRGYGYTF
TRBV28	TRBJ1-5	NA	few	TGTGCCAGCAACGGACCGGGACACCTTAGCAATCAGCCCCAGCATTTT	CASNGPGHLSNQPQHF
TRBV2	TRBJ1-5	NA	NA	TGTGCCAGCAGTGAAGCGCAGACCCAGCATTTT	CASSEAQTQHF
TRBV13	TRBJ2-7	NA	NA	TGTGCCAGCAGCATTACAGGACGCGCGAACTACGAGCAGTACTTC	CASSITGRANYEQYF
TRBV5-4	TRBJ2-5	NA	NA	TGTGCCAGCAGCCGCGATCTAGCGAACCAAGAGACCCAGTACTTC	CASSRDLANQETQYF
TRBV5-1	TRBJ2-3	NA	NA	TGCGCCAGCAGCCCCGGGAGTACTAGCACAGATACGCAGTATTTT	CASSPGSTSTDTQYF
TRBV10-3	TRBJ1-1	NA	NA	TGTGCCATCAGTGAGATCGGGGAGTTGAAAGCTTTCTTT	CAISEIGELKAFF
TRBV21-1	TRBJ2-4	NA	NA	TGTGCCAGCAGCAAGAGTCAGCGCAACATTCAGTACTTC	CASSKSQRNIQYF